What follows are 29 T cell receptor beta chains derived from one specimen sequenced in a study of beta chain features in type 1 diabetes (dated by TCRdb to 2017 to 2018). The receptor library was made with the immunoSEQ multiplex PCR assay. The High Capacity cDNA Reverse Transcription Kit was used to reverse transcribe all of the isolated RNA, meaning that expressed TCRB transcripts were what got sequenced. TCRdb holds this immuneACCESS table with in-frame rearrangements only. Some clones are missing; in checked studies, unresolved V genes explain under half, and the rest has no known cause. The sample has 600,000 to 650,000 clones on record, about 16% of them singletons. About 0.087% of the sample belongs to the ten largest clones. The sample taken for sequencing was naive CD4+ T cells from blood. In the paper's terms, the cell subset or site label means: true naive CD4+ T cells. All receptors derive from a man in his late teens or twenties in good health.

This clone was counted between two and nine times. This chain joins TRBV7-9 and TRBJ2-6, with D hard to call. The ends were cut back, 3 bases at V and 4 bases at J, with 4 bases in the middle. The CDR3 has 13 residues. Germline loops: CDR1 SEHNR, CDR2 FQNEAQ (reference sequence). CDR3 coding DNA: TGTGCCAGCAGCTTTCCCGGGGCCAACGTCCTGACTTTC. Protein sequence: CASSFPGANVLTF.

The genes are TRBV28 and TRBJ1-2; TRBD1 matches at 10 bases. V was clipped by 3 bases and J by 5 bases; unmatched bases: 9. Germline CDR1 reads MDHEN; CDR2 reads SYDVKM. The CDR3 consists of 16 residues. The CDR3 loop is CASSLGQGLGWYGYTF. The CDR3 DNA sequence: TGTGCCAGCAGTTTGGGACAGGGGTTGGGATGGTATGGCTACACCTTC.

The chain is built from TRBV2 and TRBJ1-3, with 9 bases aligning to TRBD1. With 10 bases clipped from V and 4 bases from J, the junction kept 8 bases outside the gene matches. The length of the CDR3 is 14 residues. The germline gives CDR1 SNHLY, CDR2 FYNNEI. The CDR3 coding sequence is TGTGCCATCGGACAGGGGAAAGCAGGAAACACCATATATTTT. Protein: CAIGQGKAGNTIYF.

The rearrangement uses TRBV5-1 and TRBJ2-7, with 7 bases identical to TRBD2. Trimming cost V 3 bases and J 0 bases; bases outside gene matches: 6. The V gene's germline CDR1 is SGHRS and CDR2 YFSETQ. The CDR3 loop spans 15 amino acids. The CDR3 protein is CASSYGTTLSYEQYF. The CDR3 nucleotides read TGCGCCAGCAGCTATGGGACTACACTCTCCTACGAGCAGTACTTC.

This rearrangement joins TRBV6-5 to TRBJ2-1; the D is unclear. Germline assignment: CDR1 MNHEY and CDR2 SVGAGI. Trimming took 2 bases from V and 5 from J, leaving 10 bases between them. The CDR3 covers 14 residues. The CDR3 DNA is TGTGCCAGCAGTTACGTACGGAATGACAATGAGCAGTTCTTC. It specifies CASSYVRNDNEQFF.

V and J are TRBV18 and TRBJ1-1; D is possibly TRBD1 (6 bases). V was clipped by 6 bases and J by 1 base, with 9 bases between them. CDR1 and CDR2 (germline): KGHSH, LQKENI. There are 13 residues in the CDR3. CDR3: CASSTDRNTEAFF. In nucleotides, the CDR3 is TGTGCCAGCTCCACGGACAGGAACACTGAAGCTTTCTTT.

Here the CDR3 reads CASSMKDTQYF. In DNA form, the CDR3 reads TGTGCCAGTAGTATGAAAGATACGCAGTATTTT. The rearrangement uses TRBV19 and TRBJ2-3; no definite D call. Germline CDR1 reads LNHDA; CDR2 reads SQIVND (reference sequence). The CDR3 sequence is 11 residues long. The V end lost 3 bases, the J end lost 5 bases, and 3 bases lay between the germline ends.

The V and J genes are TRBV5-4 and TRBJ2-1; D remains ambiguous. Germline CDR1 is SGHNT and CDR2 is YYREEE (reference sequence). CDR3 length equals 15 residues. Trimming removed 2 bases at V and 0 bases at J, with 9 bases between. The CDR3: CASSLGRSSYNEQFF. The CDR3 coding sequence is TGTGCCAGCAGCTTAGGGCGGAGCTCCTACAATGAGCAGTTCTTC.

This clone was picked up a small number of times. The V call is TRBV18, the J call TRBJ1-1; TRBD1 aligns across 7 bases. Per the germline V gene, CDR1 is KGHSH and CDR2 is LQKENI. With V trimmed by 2 bases and J by 4 bases, 4 bases remained unmatched. The CDR3 length is 14 residues. The DNA for the CDR3 is TGTGCCAGCTCACCAGAAGCAGGGGGCACTGAAGCTTTCTTT. As protein: CASSPEAGGTEAFF.

The chain has TRBV9 and TRBJ1-2, with D possibly matching TRBD1 (5 bases). The V end was cut by 0 bases, the J end by 5 bases, with 29 bases between. The CDR3 totals 20 residues. Looked up from germline, CDR1 is SGDLS and CDR2 is YYNGEE. CDR3 in amino acids: CASSVVNPETTAKALYGYTF. The CDR3 DNA reads TGTGCCAGCAGCGTAGTCAACCCTGAGACGACAGCAAAGGCCCTATATGGCTACACCTTC. The whole variable domain, filled in from reference TRBV9 and TRBJ1-2, reads DSGVTQTPKHLITATGQRVTLRCSPRSGDLSVYWYQQSLDQGLQFLIQYYNGEERAKGNILERFSAQQFPDLHSELNLSSLELGDSALYFCASSVVNPETTAKALYGYTFGSGTRLTVV.

The chain recombines TRBV27 with TRBJ2-3; 8 nucleotides match TRBD1. Trimming took 8 bases from V and 4 from J; bases not matched to a gene: 5. The germline V gene encodes CDR1 MNHEY and CDR2 SMNVEV (reference sequence). There are 13 residues in the CDR3. The DNA for the CDR3 is TGTGCCAGCTATCTACAGGGGGCAGATACGCAGTATTTT. Translation gives CASYLQGADTQYF.

This chain links TRBV5-1 with TRBJ2-2, with 10 bases fitting TRBD2. Germline CDR1 SGHRS, CDR2 YFSETQ. The V gene end was trimmed by 5 bases and the J gene end by 5 bases; junction bases not matched to a gene: 6. The CDR3 runs to 15 residues. CDR3 in amino acids: CASSPLAGETGELFF. DNA for the CDR3: TGCGCCAGCAGTCCCCTAGCGGGAGAGACCGGGGAGCTGTTTTTT. Combining the CDR3 with reference TRBV5-1 and TRBJ2-2 gives the whole variable domain KAGVTQTPRYLIKTRGQQVTLSCSPISGHRSVSWYQQTPGQGLQFLFEYFSETQRNKGNFPGRFSGRQFSNSRSEMNVSTLELGDSALYLCASSPLAGETGELFFGEGSRLTVL.

This rearrangement joins TRBV4-3 to TRBJ2-2; unclear D gene. This CDR3 has 17 residues. The V gene lost 1 base and the J gene lost 1 base, with 13 bases spanning the gap. Germline V CDR1 and CDR2: LGHNA, YSLEER. CDR3 protein: CASSQGKPARNTGELFF. DNA for the CDR3: TGCGCCAGCAGCCAAGGAAAACCAGCGAGGAACACCGGGGAGCTGTTTTTT.

The gene calls are TRBV15 and TRBJ2-7; 7 bases line up with TRBD1. From germline, CDR1 is LNHNV and CDR2 YYDKDF (reference sequence). The CDR3 covers 16 residues. Trimming cost V 0 bases and J 4 bases; bases outside gene matches: 9. DNA of the CDR3: TGTGCCACCAGCAGAGATCTGACAGGGCCTTCTTACGAGCAGTACTTC. Encoded protein: CATSRDLTGPSYEQYF.

This clone has just a few counts. The chain is built from TRBV7-9 and TRBJ2-6; D call uncertain. CDR1 is SEHNR and CDR2 is FQNEAQ in the germline V gene (reference sequence). The CDR3 sequence is 13 residues long. Trimming removed 9 bases from V and 0 bases from J, with 6 bases in between. The CDR3 loop reads CARSHSGANVLTF. DNA of the CDR3: TGTGCCAGATCCCACTCTGGGGCCAACGTCCTGACTTTC.

Details on this clone: The sample carries other DNA sequences with the same CDR3. This chain uses TRBV18 with TRBJ2-3; D not certain. V was trimmed by 2 bases and J by 0 bases, leaving 3 bases between them. CDR3 length: 13 residues. Germline loops: CDR1 KGHSH, CDR2 LQKENI. Here the CDR3 reads CASSPSSTDTQYF. As DNA, the CDR3 is TGTGCCAGCTCACCATCCAGCACAGATACGCAGTATTTT.

The rearrangement links TRBV7-2 to TRBJ2-3; 9 positions agree with TRBD2. Germline assignment: CDR1 SGHTA and CDR2 FQGNSA. V trimming: 1 base; J trimming: 2 bases; junction bases outside the gene matches: 4. There are 16 residues in the CDR3. Here the CDR3 reads CASSLERGAFTDTQYF. CDR3 bases: TGTGCCAGCAGCTTAGAGCGGGGGGCGTTCACAGATACGCAGTATTTT.

In its sample, this clone was seen a few times. The gene calls are TRBV27 and TRBJ1-4; 8 bases are shared with TRBD1. Germline-derived CDR1 and CDR2 are MNHEY and SMNVEV (reference sequence). The CDR3 spans 16 residues. Trimming cost V 5 bases and J 10 bases; bases outside gene matches: 15. CDR3 DNA sequence: TGTGCCAGCAGTCCTTCCCAGGACAGGGAGGGAGGAAAACTGTTTTTT. The encoded protein is CASSPSQDREGGKLFF.

This chain uses TRBV7-2 with TRBJ1-4, with D maybe TRBD1 (5 bases). The CDR3 contains 15 residues. V lost 6 bases and J lost 0, with 11 bases in between. Germline CDR1 SGHTA, CDR2 FQGNSA. The DNA of the CDR3 is TGTGCCAGCAGTGGGACTCTCTCAACTAATGAAAAACTGTTTTTT. Encoded protein: CASSGTLSTNEKLFF.

This clone was detected a few times. The gene calls are TRBV7-3 and TRBJ1-1; possibly TRBD1 for D (5 bases). The CDR3 consists of 14 residues. Germline V lookup: CDR1 SGHTA, CDR2 FQGTGA. The V and J ends lost 5 bases and 1 base respectively, with 11 bases between them. The CDR3 region is CASSAETENTEAFF. The CDR3 DNA is TGTGCCAGCAGCGCAGAGACAGAGAACACTGAAGCTTTCTTT.

This clone was seen once. The rearrangement joins TRBV5-1 to TRBJ2-3; tentative D call: TRBD2 (6 bases). V dropped 5 bases and J dropped 2 bases, with 9 bases sitting between them. The CDR3 is 13 residues long. Germline CDR1 and CDR2: SGHRS and YFSETQ. The CDR3 spells CASRTSTTDTQYF. In nucleotides, the CDR3 is TGCGCCAGCAGGACTAGTACCACAGATACGCAGTATTTT.

The gene calls are TRBV28 and TRBJ2-7, with D possibly TRBD1 on 6 matching bases. The CDR3 sequence is 14 residues long. CDR1 MDHEN and CDR2 SYDVKM come from the germline V gene. With 4 bases removed from V and 3 bases from J, the gap between germline ends came to 13 bases. In DNA form, the CDR3 reads TGTGCCAGCAGTTACTCCGGACAGTACTACGAGCAGTACTTC. As protein: CASSYSGQYYEQYF. Full variable domain (rest looked up from reference TRBV28 and TRBJ2-7): DVKVTQSSRYLVKRTGEKVFLECVQDMDHENMFWYRQDPGLGLRLIYFSYDVKMKEKGDIPEGYSVSREKKERFSLILESASTNQTSMYLCASSYSGQYYEQYFGPGTRLTVT.

This clone was counted a few times. This chain links TRBV7-2 with TRBJ2-7, with 11 positions matching TRBD2. Per the germline V gene, CDR1 is SGHTA and CDR2 is FQGNSA. The CDR3 sequence is 15 residues long. Germline trimming cut 5 bases from V and 2 bases from J; bases unmatched to any gene: 5. CDR3 coding DNA: TGTGCCAGCAGCCGCGGGACTAGCGGAACCTACGAGCAGTACTTC. It encodes CASSRGTSGTYEQYF.

This clone was counted between two and nine times. The chain combines TRBV6-1 with TRBJ2-4; TRBD2 agrees at 11 bases. CDR1 and CDR2 (germline): MNHNS, SASEGT. This CDR3 comprises 15 residues. V was clipped by 4 bases and J by 1 base; unmatched bases: 0. The CDR3 DNA follows: TGTGCCAGCAGTGCTAGCGGGAGGGCCAAAAACATTCAGTACTTC. Translating it yields CASSASGRAKNIQYF.

The chain combines TRBV7-9 with TRBJ2-2; D remains unclear. The germline gives CDR1 SEHNR, CDR2 FQNEAQ (reference sequence). This CDR3 has 14 amino acids. Between the trimmed V and J ends, which lost 4 bases and 4 bases, there was a span of 10 bases. CDR3 coding DNA: TGTGCCAGCAGCTCCCGGACGGGCACCGGGGAGCTGTTTTTT. Protein sequence: CASSSRTGTGELFF.

The chain links TRBV10-3 to TRBJ1-1; D ambiguous. V was pared by 1 base and J by 4 bases, with 13 bases between. Germline V CDR1 and CDR2: ENHRY, SYGVKD. This CDR3 region has 15 residues. CDR3 amino acids: CAISEYSAVSTEAFF. The CDR3, as DNA: TGTGCCATCAGTGAGTATTCGGCGGTTAGCACTGAAGCTTTCTTT.

CDR3 in amino acids: CASSKQTTGTGADTQYF. The CDR3 region has the DNA TGCGCCAGCAGCAAGCAAACCACCGGGACAGGGGCAGATACGCAGTATTTT. The rearrangement joins TRBV5-1 to TRBJ2-3, with 10 bases that match TRBD1. This CDR3 region has 17 residues. Germline V gene lookup returns CDR1 SGHRS and CDR2 YFSETQ. V lost 4 bases to trimming and J lost 4 bases; unmatched junction nucleotides: 12.

CDR3: CASSWPWSSGPSNEQFF. CDR3 in DNA: TGTGCCAGCAGCTGGCCCTGGAGTAGCGGTCCCTCCAATGAGCAGTTCTTC. This chain uses TRBV5-4 with TRBJ2-1; possible D gene TRBD2, 6 bases. Deletions cut 3 bases from V and 6 bases from J, with 22 bases between. The CDR3 sequence is 17 residues long. The germline V gene encodes CDR1 SGHNT and CDR2 YYREEE (reference sequence).

V and J are TRBV7-6 and TRBJ2-7, with D perhaps TRBD1 or TRBD2 (5 bases each). Germline V gene data show CDR1 as SGHVS and CDR2 as FNYEAQ. This CDR3 has 14 residues. V was clipped by 5 bases and J by 6 bases, with 17 bases between them. The CDR3 DNA sequence: TGTGCCAGCAGCCCGGGGACGGCAGCCATCGAGCAGTACTTC. The encoded protein is CASSPGTAAIEQYF. Full variable domain (missing parts from reference TRBV7-6 and TRBJ2-7): GAGVSQSPRYKVTKRGQDVALRCDPISGHVSLYWYRQALGQGPEFLTYFNYEAQQDKSGLPNDRFSAERPEGSISTLTIQRTEQRDSAMYRCASSPGTAAIEQYFGPGTRLTVT.